These T cell receptor beta chains were read from a single sample in a study of blood T cells in healthy people across ages. TCRdb used MiXCR to reprocess the 5' RACE reads, holding one entry per CDR3 protein. This table holds about 1.4 million distinct CDR3 sequences, around 59% found once. The specimen sequenced was blood. Receptor source: a man between 18 and 29 years old in good health. Each CDR3 is given with its conserved first and last residue. Each record gives: CDR3 protein, CDR3 DNA, J gene, clone size, CDR3 length, D gene, V gene. D genes are given only for firm matches. A row's size may be missing; if present it is once, few, many or a size class.

CDR3aa: CASSLAGRGNTDTQYF
CDR3nt: TGTGCCAGCAGCTTAGCAGGGCGGGGGAACACAGATACGCAGTATTTT
j_gene: TRBJ2-3
abundance: -
len: 16
d_gene: TRBD2
v_gene: TRBV7-9

CDR3aa: CSARLAGGYNEQFF
CDR3nt: TGCAGTGCTAGATTGGCGGGGGGGTACAATGAGCAGTTCTTC
j_gene: TRBJ2-1
abundance: -
len: 14
d_gene: TRBD2
v_gene: TRBV20-1

CDR3aa: CASSFSPNYGTDTQYF
CDR3nt: TGTGCCAGCAGCTTCTCACCCAATTACGGCACAGATACGCAGTATTTT
j_gene: TRBJ2-3
abundance: -
len: 16
d_gene: -
v_gene: TRBV7-2

CDR3aa: CSAPGRGVFAEAFF
CDR3nt: TGCAGTGCGCCCGGCAGGGGAGTTTTCGCTGAAGCTTTCTTT
j_gene: TRBJ1-1
abundance: -
len: 14
d_gene: -
v_gene: TRBV20-1

CDR3aa: CASSFKAVDSSYNSPLHF
CDR3nt: TGTGCCAGCAGTTTTAAGGCGGTCGATAGCTCCTATAATTCACCCCTCCACTTT
j_gene: TRBJ1-6
abundance: -
len: 18
d_gene: -
v_gene: TRBV28

CDR3aa: CASSSAGQPNEKLFF
CDR3nt: TGTGCCAGCAGCTCCGCGGGACAGCCAAATGAAAAACTGTTTTTT
j_gene: TRBJ1-4
abundance: -
len: 15
d_gene: TRBD1
v_gene: TRBV7-2

CDR3aa: CASTTFRDQKNIQYF
CDR3nt: TGTGCCAGCACCACTTTTCGGGACCAAAAAAACATTCAGTACTTC
j_gene: TRBJ2-4
abundance: few
len: 15
d_gene: -
v_gene: TRBV11-2

CDR3aa: CASSRRDHPYEQYF
CDR3nt: TGTGCCAGCAGCAGAAGGGACCATCCCTACGAGCAGTACTTC
j_gene: TRBJ2-7
abundance: few
len: 14
d_gene: -
v_gene: TRBV7-9

CDR3aa: CASSQESLAGSYEQYF
CDR3nt: TGCGCCAGCAGCCAAGAGAGCCTAGCGGGGTCCTACGAGCAGTACTTC
j_gene: TRBJ2-7
abundance: -
len: 16
d_gene: TRBD2
v_gene: TRBV4-3

CDR3aa: CASSQGVLSNQPQHF
CDR3nt: TGTGCCAGCAGCCAGGGTGTCTTGAGCAATCAGCCCCAGCATTTT
j_gene: TRBJ1-5
abundance: -
len: 15
d_gene: -
v_gene: TRBV3-1

CDR3aa: CASSYSAGGPYNEQFF
CDR3nt: TGTGCCAGCAGTTACTCCGCGGGAGGCCCCTACAATGAGCAGTTCTTC
j_gene: TRBJ2-1
abundance: -
len: 16
d_gene: TRBD2
v_gene: TRBV6-5

CDR3aa: CSVTGYEPGANVLTF
CDR3nt: TGCAGCGTGACAGGGTATGAGCCTGGGGCCAACGTCCTGACTTTC
j_gene: TRBJ2-6
abundance: -
len: 15
d_gene: TRBD1
v_gene: TRBV29-1

CDR3aa: CASSLVRETRYTQYF
CDR3nt: TGTGCCAGCAGCTTAGTCCGGGAGACCCGATATACGCAGTATTTT
j_gene: TRBJ2-3
abundance: few
len: 15
d_gene: -
v_gene: TRBV7-2

CDR3aa: CSASRQSSNQPQHF
CDR3nt: TGCAGTGCTAGCCGACAGAGTAGCAATCAGCCCCAGCATTTT
j_gene: TRBJ1-5
abundance: -
len: 14
d_gene: -
v_gene: TRBV20-1

CDR3aa: CASSLDSRRDTEAFF
CDR3nt: TGCGCCAGCAGCTTGGATAGCAGGAGGGACACTGAAGCTTTCTTT
j_gene: TRBJ1-1
abundance: -
len: 15
d_gene: -
v_gene: TRBV5-1

CDR3aa: CVVRNNYGYTF
CDR3nt: TGTGTGGTCCGAAACAACTATGGCTACACCTTC
j_gene: TRBJ1-2
abundance: -
len: 11
d_gene: -
v_gene: TRBV28

CDR3aa: CASSEDRVNYGYTF
CDR3nt: TGTGCCAGCAGTGAAGACAGGGTTAACTATGGCTACACCTTC
j_gene: TRBJ1-2
abundance: few
len: 14
d_gene: -
v_gene: TRBV2

CDR3aa: CASSLVQIANSPLHF
CDR3nt: TGTGCCAGCAGCTTAGTACAGATAGCCAATTCACCCCTCCACTTT
j_gene: TRBJ1-6
abundance: -
len: 15
d_gene: -
v_gene: TRBV11-2

CDR3aa: CASSPSGGVLHF
CDR3nt: TGTGCCAGCAGTCCTTCAGGGGGGGTCCTCCACTTT
j_gene: TRBJ1-6
abundance: -
len: 12
d_gene: TRBD1
v_gene: TRBV12-3/TRBV12-4

CDR3aa: CATSRDRASYNEQFF
CDR3nt: TGTGCCACCAGCAGAGACAGGGCCTCCTACAATGAGCAGTTCTTC
j_gene: TRBJ2-1
abundance: few
len: 15
d_gene: -
v_gene: TRBV15

CDR3aa: CATSDSRDGGSYNEQFF
CDR3nt: TGTGCCACCAGTGATTCTCGGGACGGCGGCTCCTACAATGAGCAGTTCTTC
j_gene: TRBJ2-1
abundance: -
len: 17
d_gene: -
v_gene: TRBV24-1

CDR3aa: CSARAGSGWYNEQFF
CDR3nt: TGCAGTGCTAGGGCCGGCAGTGGGTGGTACAATGAGCAGTTCTTC
j_gene: TRBJ2-1
abundance: -
len: 15
d_gene: -
v_gene: TRBV20-1

CDR3aa: CASSLGRTSGRQETQYF
CDR3nt: TGTGCCAGCAGCTTAGGCCGGACTAGCGGGCGTCAAGAGACCCAGTACTTC
j_gene: TRBJ2-5
abundance: -
len: 17
d_gene: TRBD2
v_gene: TRBV11-1

CDR3aa: CSVATGGLTDTQYF
CDR3nt: TGCAGCGTAGCGACAGGGGGTCTCACAGATACGCAGTATTTT
j_gene: TRBJ2-3
abundance: few
len: 14
d_gene: TRBD1
v_gene: TRBV29-1

CDR3aa: CSASDPTGLAKNIQYF
CDR3nt: TGCAGTGCTTCCGACCCTACCGGACTAGCCAAAAACATTCAGTACTTC
j_gene: TRBJ2-4
abundance: -
len: 16
d_gene: -
v_gene: TRBV20-1

CDR3aa: CSRTGSYNEQFF
CDR3nt: TGCAGCCGGACAGGGTCCTACAATGAGCAGTTCTTC
j_gene: TRBJ2-1
abundance: few
len: 12
d_gene: TRBD1
v_gene: TRBV20-1

CDR3aa: CASSLGQGRGQPQHF
CDR3nt: TGTGCCAGCAGTCTGGGACAGGGTCGGGGTCAGCCCCAGCATTTT
j_gene: TRBJ1-5
abundance: -
len: 15
d_gene: TRBD1
v_gene: TRBV7-9

CDR3aa: CASQSGLLETQYF
CDR3nt: TGTGCCAGCCAATCAGGGCTATTGGAGACCCAGTACTTC
j_gene: TRBJ2-5
abundance: -
len: 13
d_gene: -
v_gene: TRBV12-3/TRBV12-4

CDR3aa: CSARDIVDEQYF
CDR3nt: TGCAGTGCTAGAGATATTGTGGACGAGCAGTACTTC
j_gene: TRBJ2-7
abundance: -
len: 12
d_gene: -
v_gene: TRBV20-1

CDR3aa: CATSDPTSEQFF
CDR3nt: TGTGCCACCAGTGATCCGACTAGCGAGCAGTTCTTC
j_gene: TRBJ2-1
abundance: -
len: 12
d_gene: TRBD2
v_gene: TRBV24-1

CDR3aa: CASSGDGNEKLFF
CDR3nt: TGTGCCAGCAGTGGGGACGGGAATGAAAAACTGTTTTTT
j_gene: TRBJ1-4
abundance: few
len: 13
d_gene: -
v_gene: TRBV6-2/TRBV6-3

CDR3aa: CASKEGWNEQFF
CDR3nt: TGTGCCAGCAAGGAGGGGTGGAATGAGCAGTTCTTC
j_gene: TRBJ2-1
abundance: few
len: 12
d_gene: -
v_gene: TRBV25-1

CDR3aa: CASSTLADYNEQFF
CDR3nt: TGTGCCAGCAGCACACTAGCGGACTACAATGAGCAGTTCTTC
j_gene: TRBJ2-1
abundance: -
len: 14
d_gene: TRBD2
v_gene: TRBV27

CDR3aa: CASSLEVLAGSTDTQYF
CDR3nt: TGTGCCAGCAGCTTGGAGGTACTAGCGGGTTCCACAGATACGCAGTATTTT
j_gene: TRBJ2-3
abundance: -
len: 17
d_gene: TRBD2
v_gene: TRBV5-5

CDR3aa: CASSQESRRETQYF
CDR3nt: TGTGCCAGCAGCCAAGAGTCCCGTCGAGAGACGCAGTATTTT
j_gene: TRBJ2-3
abundance: -
len: 14
d_gene: -
v_gene: TRBV3-1

CDR3aa: CASSYSTGAGYGYTF
CDR3nt: TGTGCCAGCAGTTATTCGACAGGGGCCGGCTATGGCTACACCTTC
j_gene: TRBJ1-2
abundance: -
len: 15
d_gene: TRBD1
v_gene: TRBV6-2/TRBV6-3

CDR3aa: CASSPRTQHYEQYF
CDR3nt: TGTGCCAGCAGTCCACGGACACAGCACTACGAGCAGTACTTC
j_gene: TRBJ2-7
abundance: once
len: 14
d_gene: -
v_gene: TRBV27

CDR3aa: CSARGFTQYF
CDR3nt: TGCAGTGCTAGGGGGTTTACGCAGTATTTT
j_gene: TRBJ2-3
abundance: -
len: 10
d_gene: -
v_gene: TRBV20-1

CDR3aa: CASSHGSRDTQYF
CDR3nt: TGTGCCAGCAGCCACGGTTCGCGAGATACGCAGTATTTT
j_gene: TRBJ2-3
abundance: -
len: 13
d_gene: -
v_gene: TRBV3-1

CDR3aa: CSARLGGSVETQYF
CDR3nt: TGCAGTGCTAGATTAGGGGGGTCTGTAGAGACCCAGTACTTC
j_gene: TRBJ2-5
abundance: once
len: 14
d_gene: -
v_gene: TRBV20-1

CDR3aa: CAREQGSGETQYF
CDR3nt: TGTGCCCGGGAGCAGGGTTCGGGAGAGACCCAGTACTTC
j_gene: TRBJ2-5
abundance: few
len: 13
d_gene: -
v_gene: TRBV2

CDR3aa: CASSWATGWNTEAFF
CDR3nt: TGTGCCAGCAGTTGGGCGACAGGGTGGAACACTGAAGCTTTCTTT
j_gene: TRBJ1-1
abundance: -
len: 15
d_gene: TRBD1
v_gene: TRBV6-2/TRBV6-3

CDR3aa: CASSYSVAAGANVLTF
CDR3nt: TGTGCCAGCAGTTACTCGGTGGCAGCTGGGGCCAACGTCCTGACTTTC
j_gene: TRBJ2-6
abundance: -
len: 16
d_gene: -
v_gene: TRBV6-6

CDR3aa: CASSPELSYNEQYF
CDR3nt: TGTGCCAGCAGCCCCGAGCTCTCCTACAATGAGCAGTACTTC
j_gene: TRBJ2-5
abundance: -
len: 14
d_gene: -
v_gene: TRBV14

CDR3aa: CASSTGASYNEQFF
CDR3nt: TGTGCCAGCAGCACCGGGGCTTCCTACAATGAGCAGTTCTTC
j_gene: TRBJ2-1
abundance: few
len: 14
d_gene: -
v_gene: TRBV9

CDR3aa: CASRMEGSSYNEQFF
CDR3nt: TGTGCCAGCAGAATGGAGGGGAGCTCCTACAATGAGCAGTTCTTC
j_gene: TRBJ2-1
abundance: -
len: 15
d_gene: -
v_gene: TRBV6-6

CDR3aa: CASSRVIGEEQYF
CDR3nt: TGCGCCAGCAGCCGAGTAATTGGGGAAGAGCAGTACTTC
j_gene: TRBJ2-7
abundance: -
len: 13
d_gene: -
v_gene: TRBV4-1

CDR3aa: CASTDGGTGHNEKLFF
CDR3nt: TGTGCCAGCACTGACGGCGGGACCGGGCATAATGAAAAACTGTTTTTT
j_gene: TRBJ1-4
abundance: -
len: 16
d_gene: -
v_gene: TRBV6-2/TRBV6-3

CDR3aa: CSAGGRQREQYF
CDR3nt: TGCAGTGCTGGCGGTAGACAGAGGGAGCAGTACTTC
j_gene: TRBJ2-5
abundance: -
len: 12
d_gene: -
v_gene: TRBV20-1

CDR3aa: CASSPEFGAGDTYEQYF
CDR3nt: TGTGCCAGCAGTCCCGAATTCGGAGCGGGGGATACTTACGAGCAGTACTTC
j_gene: TRBJ2-7
abundance: -
len: 17
d_gene: TRBD2
v_gene: TRBV6-2/TRBV6-3

CDR3aa: CASTGALQETQYF
CDR3nt: TGTGCCAGCACCGGGGCATTACAAGAGACCCAGTACTTC
j_gene: TRBJ2-5
abundance: -
len: 13
d_gene: -
v_gene: TRBV12-3/TRBV12-4

CDR3aa: CAINDADHNSPLHF
CDR3nt: TGTGCCATCAACGATGCGGATCATAATTCACCCCTCCACTTT
j_gene: TRBJ1-6
abundance: -
len: 14
d_gene: -
v_gene: TRBV10-3

CDR3aa: CASFQGAHSPLHF
CDR3nt: TGTGCCAGCTTCCAGGGGGCGCATTCACCCCTCCACTTT
j_gene: TRBJ1-6
abundance: few
len: 13
d_gene: TRBD1
v_gene: TRBV2